Listed below are T cell receptor beta chains from one sample, sequenced in a study of cytotoxic CD8 clonotypes in ibrutinib-treated CLL. Assay used: immunoSEQ multiplex PCR; TCRdb lists only in-frame clones, some missing. This table holds fewer than 35,000 clones, approximately 85% found once. The specimen comprised PBMCs, sampled after 24 months of ibrutinib treatment. These receptors came from a human donor with chronic lymphocytic leukemia. Both conserved end residues are part of each CDR3. Fields, in order: V gene, J gene, D gene, CDR3 protein. A D gene is named only where the DNA matches it firmly.

v_gene: TRBV7-2
j_gene: TRBJ1-6
d_gene: TRBD1
CDR3aa: CASSTRQGGNSPLHF

v_gene: TRBV30
j_gene: TRBJ1-4
d_gene: .
CDR3aa: CAWSVPAGRLDRATNEKLFF

v_gene: TRBV19
j_gene: TRBJ1-3
d_gene: .
CDR3aa: CASSQDSGSGNTIYF

v_gene: TRBV27
j_gene: TRBJ2-2
d_gene: .
CDR3aa: CASSLNRNRQNTGELFF

v_gene: TRBV19
j_gene: TRBJ1-6
d_gene: TRBD1
CDR3aa: CASKGANTHNSPLHF

v_gene: TRBV4-2
j_gene: TRBJ2-2
d_gene: TRBD2
CDR3aa: CASSQDPMRGGHGELFF

v_gene: TRBV6-1
j_gene: TRBJ1-5
d_gene: .
CDR3aa: CASSRRQDQPQHF

v_gene: TRBV7-3
j_gene: TRBJ2-5
d_gene: TRBD2
CDR3aa: CASSTSGTSQETQYF

v_gene: TRBV28
j_gene: TRBJ2-2
d_gene: TRBD2
CDR3aa: CATAGANTGELFF

v_gene: TRBV7-9
j_gene: TRBJ1-6
d_gene: TRBD1
CDR3aa: CASSQGQTNSPLHF

v_gene: TRBV7-9
j_gene: TRBJ2-2
d_gene: TRBD1
CDR3aa: CASSGWRTGAAGELFF

v_gene: TRBV19
j_gene: TRBJ1-5
d_gene: .
CDR3aa: CASSIAGRGQSQPQHF

v_gene: TRBV5-1
j_gene: TRBJ1-1
d_gene: .
CDR3aa: CASSRGMNTEAFF

v_gene: TRBV11-2
j_gene: TRBJ1-2
d_gene: TRBD1
CDR3aa: CASSLNRGSGGYTF

v_gene: TRBV11-2
j_gene: TRBJ2-3
d_gene: TRBD2
CDR3aa: CASSLPRLAGTRTDTQYF

v_gene: TRBV19
j_gene: TRBJ2-4
d_gene: TRBD2
CDR3aa: CASSRQGTSAAGGLQYF

v_gene: TRBV2
j_gene: TRBJ2-1
d_gene: .
CDR3aa: CASTPEGLVNEQFF

v_gene: TRBV7-3
j_gene: TRBJ1-2
d_gene: TRBD1
CDR3aa: CASSLTGQGAGYTF

v_gene: TRBV6-5
j_gene: TRBJ1-4
d_gene: TRBD1
CDR3aa: CASSVHRGENEKLFF

v_gene: TRBV6-5
j_gene: TRBJ2-7
d_gene: .
CDR3aa: CASSYGTDSSYEQYF

v_gene: TRBV2
j_gene: TRBJ1-2
d_gene: .
CDR3aa: CASSVGALGSGYTF

v_gene: TRBV18
j_gene: TRBJ1-3
d_gene: .
CDR3aa: CASSPVERTFSGNTIYF

v_gene: TRBV6-5
j_gene: TRBJ2-5
d_gene: TRBD2
CDR3aa: CAVREGLGETQYF

v_gene: TRBV30
j_gene: TRBJ1-4
d_gene: .
CDR3aa: CALGRADEKLFF

v_gene: TRBV7-2
j_gene: TRBJ2-5
d_gene: TRBD2
CDR3aa: CASSYAGLAGVETQYF

v_gene: TRBV10-3
j_gene: TRBJ2-1
d_gene: TRBD2
CDR3aa: CAISDIAGGPLKGQFF

v_gene: TRBV7-9
j_gene: TRBJ1-1
d_gene: .
CDR3aa: CASSLGTGKGEAFF

v_gene: TRBV6-5
j_gene: TRBJ1-2
d_gene: TRBD1
CDR3aa: CASSYIRQGADGYTF

v_gene: TRBV29-1
j_gene: TRBJ1-3
d_gene: .
CDR3aa: CSVLTDSGNTIYF

v_gene: TRBV10-3
j_gene: TRBJ2-6
d_gene: .
CDR3aa: CAISEPRLGGRVSGANVLTF

v_gene: TRBV5-4
j_gene: TRBJ2-6
d_gene: .
CDR3aa: CASSAWDWQSGANVLTF

v_gene: TRBV5-1
j_gene: TRBJ1-4
d_gene: .
CDR3aa: CASSLGQGREKLFF

v_gene: TRBV18
j_gene: TRBJ1-5
d_gene: .
CDR3aa: CASSPFGQPQHF

v_gene: TRBV5-1
j_gene: TRBJ1-4
d_gene: .
CDR3aa: CASSLSAAGLGTNEKLFF

v_gene: TRBV10-3
j_gene: TRBJ2-1
d_gene: TRBD2
CDR3aa: CAISDVGRGDDNEQFF

v_gene: TRBV18
j_gene: TRBJ2-3
d_gene: .
CDR3aa: CASSPIRGTPKADTQYF

v_gene: TRBV19
j_gene: TRBJ2-2
d_gene: TRBD1
CDR3aa: CASSSQGGSGNTGELFF

v_gene: TRBV14
j_gene: TRBJ2-2
d_gene: TRBD1
CDR3aa: CASRTGGLGELFF

v_gene: TRBV10-3
j_gene: TRBJ1-2
d_gene: .
CDR3aa: CAISDIQSHGYTF

v_gene: TRBV4-2
j_gene: TRBJ1-5
d_gene: .
CDR3aa: CASSQEYDNQPQHF

v_gene: TRBV2
j_gene: TRBJ2-1
d_gene: TRBD2
CDR3aa: CASSEGLAGASSSYNEQFF

v_gene: TRBV7-9
j_gene: TRBJ1-1
d_gene: .
CDR3aa: CASSLYLGRTNTEAFF

v_gene: TRBV30
j_gene: TRBJ2-7
d_gene: .
CDR3aa: CAWSVQRTYEQYF

v_gene: TRBV4-1
j_gene: TRBJ2-2
d_gene: .
CDR3aa: CASSQAGVVGGEELFF

v_gene: TRBV4-1
j_gene: TRBJ2-7
d_gene: .
CDR3aa: CASSQLGHYYEQYF

v_gene: TRBV28
j_gene: TRBJ2-5
d_gene: .
CDR3aa: CASSFSSGTNPETQYF

v_gene: TRBV4-2
j_gene: TRBJ2-5
d_gene: TRBD2
CDR3aa: CASSRRLAGNQETQYF

v_gene: TRBV5-6
j_gene: TRBJ2-7
d_gene: .
CDR3aa: CASSVGSGLRLYEQYF

v_gene: TRBV2
j_gene: TRBJ2-5
d_gene: .
CDR3aa: CASSDREETQYF

v_gene: TRBV19
j_gene: TRBJ2-7
d_gene: .
CDR3aa: CASSIKSGAPLYEQYF

v_gene: TRBV7-9
j_gene: TRBJ1-2
d_gene: TRBD1
CDR3aa: CASSLGPGTGYGYTF

v_gene: TRBV6-5
j_gene: TRBJ1-2
d_gene: TRBD1
CDR3aa: CASSRQGVYGYTF

v_gene: TRBV5-6
j_gene: TRBJ1-1
d_gene: .
CDR3aa: CASSVSSRTLNTEAFF

v_gene: TRBV2
j_gene: TRBJ1-5
d_gene: TRBD1
CDR3aa: CASSDTDRFSYSNQPQHF

v_gene: TRBV5-1
j_gene: TRBJ2-1
d_gene: .
CDR3aa: CASYDRQTDFYNEQFF

v_gene: TRBV5-1
j_gene: TRBJ1-6
d_gene: .
CDR3aa: CASSFSGESGNSPLHF

v_gene: TRBV19
j_gene: TRBJ1-4
d_gene: TRBD1
CDR3aa: CASSTWTGGEKLFF

v_gene: TRBV5-4
j_gene: TRBJ1-2
d_gene: .
CDR3aa: CASSLSNYGYTF

v_gene: TRBV7-9
j_gene: TRBJ2-4
d_gene: .
CDR3aa: CASSLAGRSGENIQYF

v_gene: TRBV5-1
j_gene: TRBJ2-6
d_gene: .
CDR3aa: CASSLGELGANVLTF